This T cell receptor (beta chain) appears in the sequencing data of a study of cytomegalovirus exposure and HLA in healthy donors. Study-level results: In a later analysis, TCR association rates varied by HLA locus: DRB1 most, HLA-C fewest.

Trimming cost V 6 bases and J 3 bases, with 18 bases left between them. The CDR3 contains 15 residues. Germline lookup yields CDR1 SGHVS and CDR2 FQNEAQ. In the case of this clone: Its antigen is currently unknown.

PCR employed 60 Vbeta and 13 Jbeta primers. Repertoires were generated with immunoSEQ multiplex PCR, while TCRdb's copy carries only in-frame clones and drops some. The table includes over 150,000 clones, over 70% detected once. The sequence was collected from a woman in her 30s in good health and CMV-seropositive. Sequencing input: PBMCs. This chain links TRBV7-8 with TRBJ2-7; perhaps TRBD2 as D (6 bases). Here the CDR3 reads CASSLMRDGYYEQYF. The CDR3 DNA reads as TGTGCCAGCAGTTTGATGCGGGACGGATACTACGAGCAGTACTTC.